This T cell receptor beta chain stems from a study of blood T cell repertoires in COVID-19. TCRdb keeps only in-frame clones here, not all; method: immunoSEQ multiplex PCR. Of about 250,000 clones in the sample, more than 70% were seen once. The V gene's germline CDR1 is KGHSH and CDR2 LQKENI. V was pared by 3 bases and J by 5 bases, with 6 bases of the junction left unmatched. The CDR3 spans 15 residues. Sequencing was done on a sample of peripheral blood. The chain recombines TRBV18 with TRBJ2-3; 9 bases line up with TRBD2. The receptor was isolated from a man of 80 years or more with acute or convalescent COVID-19. CDR3 DNA sequence: TGTGCCAGCTCACCTGCGGGAGGGCCGGGAGATACGCAGTATTTT. Its translation is CASSPAGGPGDTQYF. Using reference TRBV18 and TRBJ2-3 for the parts outside the CDR3, the full variable domain is NAGVMQNPRHLVRRRGQEARLRCSPMKGHSHVYWYRQLPEEGLKFMVYLQKENIIDESGMPKERFSAEFPKEGPSILRIQQVVRGDSAAYFCASSPAGGPGDTQYFGPGTRLTVL.